This T cell receptor (beta chain) comes out of a study of shared clonotypes between healthy human individuals. The assay ran at deep level. Assay used: immunoSEQ multiplex PCR; TCRdb lists only in-frame clones, some missing. The profile covers roughly 1,000,000 clones, with around 78% appearing a single time and 0.5% to 0.6% taken by the ten largest. V was cut by 5 bases and J by 2 bases, with 10 bases left in between. The germline V gene has CDR1 SGHTA and CDR2 FQGNSA. This CDR3 is built from 14 residues. The sample comprised memory CD4+ T cells from PBMCs. Indicated subset: CD45RA-negative fraction. This chain uses TRBV7-2 with TRBJ1-3; D may be TRBD1 (6 bases). The source of this sequence is a man aged 18-30 years in good health. Some clones in this sample may be carry-over from other donors' samples. CDR3 DNA sequence: TGTGCCAGCAGCCAGGACAGCGCTGGAAACACCATATATTTT. Its protein is CASSQDSAGNTIYF.